Below, 25 T cell receptor beta chains from the same sample are listed, as sequenced in a study of OX40 agonist ivuxolimab in advanced cancers. Sequenced by immunoSEQ multiplex PCR; TCRdb stores in-frame clones only, minus some. The sample yields tens of thousands of clones, 80% to 90% seen once. The sequencing here drew on CD4+ or CD8+ T cells sorted from blood, taken in a trial of the OX40 agonist ivuxolimab. Source of these receptors: an adult with an advanced solid tumor such as melanoma, head and neck, liver or kidney cancer.

There are a few counts of this clone. This sequence joins TRBV5-6 and TRBJ2-2; D tentatively fits TRBD1 or TRBD2 (6 bases each). There are 16 residues in the CDR3. Germline V gene sequence: CDR1 SGHDT, CDR2 YYEEEE. V lost 3 bases, J lost 1 base, and 13 bases lay in between. CDR3 sequence: CASSSEGGWNTGELFF. CDR3 bases: TGTGCCAGCAGCTCCGAAGGGGGGTGGAACACCGGGGAGCTGTTTTTT.

This clone has only one observation. The chain joins TRBV5-5 to TRBJ1-5, with no clear D. This CDR3 comprises 15 residues. V dropped 0 bases and J dropped 2 bases, with 9 bases sitting between them. Germline V gene lookup returns CDR1 SGHKS and CDR2 YYEKEE (reference sequence). The CDR3 sequence is CASSLGGEGNQPQHF. CDR3 in DNA: TGTGCCAGCAGCTTGGGAGGAGAAGGCAATCAGCCCCAGCATTTT. The variable domain in full, with the rest retrieved from reference TRBV5-5 and TRBJ1-5, is DAGVTQSPTHLIKTRGQQVTLRCSPISGHKSVSWYQQVLGQGPQFIFQYYEKEERGRGNFPDRFSARQFPNYSSELNVNALLLGDSALYLCASSLGGEGNQPQHFGDGTRLSIL.

V and J are TRBV5-1 and TRBJ2-7; D tentatively fits TRBD1 or TRBD2 (5 bases each). CDR3 length equals 13 residues. Between the trimmed V and J ends, which lost 3 bases and 5 bases, there was a span of 12 bases. From germline, CDR1 is SGHRS and CDR2 YFSETQ. The chain's CDR3 is CASSWETAHEQYF. The CDR3 DNA follows: TGCGCCAGCAGCTGGGAGACAGCGCACGAGCAGTACTTC.

This chain uses TRBV19 with TRBJ1-1; tentative D call: TRBD1 (5 bases). CDR3 length: 14 residues. Germline V gene sequence: CDR1 LNHDA, CDR2 SQIVND (reference sequence). V lost 4 bases and J 2 bases, leaving 11 bases between the germline ends. The chain's CDR3 is CASSKTAANTEAFF. DNA of the CDR3: TGTGCCAGTAGTAAGACAGCAGCAAACACTGAAGCTTTCTTT.

This clone was recorded once. V and J are TRBV2 and TRBJ2-5, with 9 positions matching TRBD1. This CDR3 is built from 14 residues. The V gene end was trimmed by 7 bases and the J gene end by 5 bases; junction bases not matched to a gene: 8. Germline V gene sequence: CDR1 SNHLY, CDR2 FYNNEI. The CDR3 DNA reads as TGTGCCAGCAACCAACAGGGGGCCGAGGAGACCCAGTACTTC. Protein product: CASNQQGAEETQYF.

Only one count was recorded for this clone. The rearrangement uses TRBV5-6 and TRBJ2-2; weak D call: TRBD1 (7 bases). The CDR3 consists of 15 residues. Deletions cut 0 bases from V and 7 bases from J, with 13 bases between. Germline assignment: CDR1 SGHDT and CDR2 YYEEEE. As DNA, the CDR3 is TGTGCCAGCAGCTTGGAGGGGGCGGGAATCGGGGAGCTGTTTTTT. Protein product: CASSLEGAGIGELFF.

The chain uses TRBV9 and TRBJ1-1; D not resolved. Germline V gene sequence: CDR1 SGDLS, CDR2 YYNGEE. V lost 3 bases to trimming and J lost 8 bases, with 11 bases between them. There are 12 residues in the CDR3. CDR3 region: CASSAPPKEAFF. DNA for the CDR3: TGTGCCAGCAGCGCCCCCCCAAAGGAAGCTTTCTTT. Full variable domain (remainder filled in from reference TRBV9 and TRBJ1-1): DSGVTQTPKHLITATGQRVTLRCSPRSGDLSVYWYQQSLDQGLQFLIQYYNGEERAKGNILERFSAQQFPDLHSELNLSSLELGDSALYFCASSAPPKEAFFGQGTRLTVV.

The J gene is TRBJ1-3, the V gene TRBV6-6; D remains ambiguous. CDR3 length equals 12 residues. Germline V lookup: CDR1 MNHNY, CDR2 SVGAGI (reference sequence). V lost 7 bases, J lost 4 bases, and 8 bases lay in between. The CDR3 is CASTPGGNTIYF. For the CDR3, the DNA is TGTGCCAGCACTCCCGGGGGAAACACCATATATTTT.

This chain joins TRBV29-1 and TRBJ1-2, with D maybe TRBD1 (6 bases). Trimming took 0 bases from V and 4 from J, leaving 15 bases between them. From germline, CDR1 is SQVTM and CDR2 ANQGSEA. This CDR3 has 15 residues. The CDR3 nucleotides read TGCAGCGTTGAAGATCTCTCGGGGGCGGGCTATGGCTACACCTTC. This translates into CSVEDLSGAGYGYTF.

The chain combines TRBV28 with TRBJ2-4; 10 bases are a match to TRBD1. The germline V gene has CDR1 MDHEN and CDR2 SYDVKM. V gave up 5 bases and J gave up 1 base; unmatched junction bases: 5. This CDR3 is 16 amino acids long. The CDR3 nucleotides read TGTGCCAGCAGTCCGGGACAGGGGATGGCCAAAAACATTCAGTACTTC. It encodes CASSPGQGMAKNIQYF.

The chain employs TRBV27 and TRBJ1-2; TRBD1 matches 9 bases. The CDR3 extends over 15 amino acids. Germline CDR1 is MNHEY and CDR2 is SMNVEV (reference sequence). V gave up 5 bases and J gave up 6 bases; unmatched junction bases: 10. As DNA, the CDR3 is TGTGCCAGCAGTGTCCCGGGACAGGGTTTCGATGGCTACACCTTC. Its protein product is CASSVPGQGFDGYTF.

This rearrangement joins TRBV28 to TRBJ1-6; 7 nucleotides align to TRBD1. In germline, CDR1 is MDHEN, CDR2 SYDVKM. CDR3 length equals 17 residues. V shed 5 bases, J shed 8 bases, and the junction held 15 bases outside the gene matches. This CDR3 is CASSRQGYEWGDSPLHF. The CDR3 nucleotides are TGTGCCAGCAGTAGACAGGGATACGAGTGGGGCGATTCACCCCTCCACTTT.

This rearrangement joins TRBV2 to TRBJ1-5, with 10 positions matching TRBD1. Trimming cost V 4 bases and J 2 bases; bases outside gene matches: 5. CDR1 is SNHLY, CDR2 FYNNEI, per germline. This CDR3 is built from 16 residues. The CDR3: CASSGTGGIGNQPQHF. In DNA form, the CDR3 reads TGTGCCAGCAGTGGGACAGGGGGTATTGGCAATCAGCCCCAGCATTTT.

The V and J genes are TRBV4-2 and TRBJ1-2; TRBD1 agrees at 9 bases. Germline CDR1 reads LGHNA; CDR2 reads YNFKEQ. The CDR3 spans 19 residues. Losses at the gene ends were 1 base for V and 1 base for J; bases not matched to a gene: 13. In DNA, the CDR3 is TGTGCCAGCAGCCAAGTTTTAGGGACAGGGACGCTCTATAACTATGGCTACACCTTC. It is translated as CASSQVLGTGTLYNYGYTF.

This clone appeared a few times. The DNA for the CDR3 is TGTGCCAGCAGCTTAGGGAGTTCAGGGAACACTGAAGCTTTCTTT. Protein product: CASSLGSSGNTEAFF. The chain recombines TRBV7-2 with TRBJ1-1; D unclear. Germline CDR1 is SGHTA and CDR2 is FQGNSA. V was trimmed by 1 base and J by 1 base, leaving 10 bases between them. The CDR3 spans 15 residues.

The rearrangement uses TRBV11-1 and TRBJ1-1; D call uncertain. The CDR3 covers 14 residues. Germline V gene data show CDR1 as SGHAT and CDR2 as FQDESV (reference sequence). Trimming took 1 base from V and 1 from J, leaving 7 bases between them. The CDR3 DNA reads as TGTGCCAGCAGCTTAGTTTGGGGGAACACTGAAGCTTTCTTT. Translation gives CASSLVWGNTEAFF. The full variable domain, in which reference TRBV11-1 and TRBJ1-1 provide the parts outside the CDR3, is EAEVAQSPRYKITEKSQAVAFWCDPISGHATLYWYRQILGQGPELLVQFQDESVVDDSQLPKDRFSAERLKGVDSTLKIQPAELGDSAMYLCASSLVWGNTEAFFGQGTRLTVV.

The chain is built from TRBV19 and TRBJ1-4; a weak D match, TRBD1 (5 bases). Trimming removed 5 bases at V and 7 bases at J, with 11 bases between. The CDR3 is 13 residues long. The V gene's germline CDR1 is LNHDA and CDR2 SQIVND (reference sequence). Here the CDR3 DNA reads TGTGCCAGTAGTTTCAGGGAAGGTGAAAAACTGTTTTTT. Protein product: CASSFREGEKLFF.

The chain couples TRBV7-2 to TRBJ1-5; possible D gene TRBD1, 5 bases. CDR1 SGHTA and CDR2 FQGNSA come from the germline V gene. This CDR3 comprises 14 residues. The V and J ends lost 2 bases and 4 bases respectively, with 9 bases between them. CDR3 nucleotides: TGTGCCAGCAGCTTAAGTGCAGGGAATCAGCCCCAGCATTTT. Protein product: CASSLSAGNQPQHF.

The J gene is TRBJ2-1, the V gene TRBV18, with a possible D match to TRBD1 (5 bases). Germline CDR1 and CDR2: KGHSH and LQKENI. This CDR3 region has 15 residues. V gave up 2 bases and J gave up 7 bases, with 15 bases separating them. Here the CDR3 DNA reads TGTGCCAGCTCACCATCAGGGTCTCCAGGGAATGAGCAGTTCTTC. Protein product: CASSPSGSPGNEQFF.

The V gene is TRBV7-7, the J gene TRBJ2-1, with 7 bases aligning to TRBD2. The CDR3 is made up of 14 amino acids. V lost 0 bases to trimming and J lost 9 bases; unmatched junction nucleotides: 5. From germline, CDR1 is SSHAT and CDR2 FNYEAQ (reference sequence). CDR3 nucleotides: TGTGCCAGCAGCTTAGCGGGGGGGACCGCTGAGCAGTTCTTC. It specifies CASSLAGGTAEQFF.

About this clone: The same CDR3 also results from other DNA sequences found in this sample. In DNA form, the CDR3 reads TGTGCCAGCTCACAGGGCCAAGAGACCCAGTACTTC. It codes for CASSQGQETQYF. V and J are TRBV28 and TRBJ2-5, with D maybe TRBD1 (6 bases). Germline values: CDR1 MDHEN, CDR2 SYDVKM. The CDR3 runs 12 residues. Deletions cut 8 bases from V and 1 base from J, with 8 bases between.

This chain joins TRBV7-2 and TRBJ2-2; no clear D gene. CDR3 length: 14 residues. The germline V gene has CDR1 SGHTA and CDR2 FQGNSA. V shed 2 bases and J shed 1 base, with 5 bases lying between them. CDR3 amino acids: CASSLIWNTGELFF. Here the CDR3 DNA reads TGTGCCAGCAGCTTAATCTGGAACACCGGGGAGCTGTTTTTT.

This clone was counted once. This chain uses TRBV19 with TRBJ2-7; 11 nucleotides align to TRBD1. Germline values: CDR1 LNHDA, CDR2 SQIVND (reference sequence). This CDR3 comprises 14 residues. V lost 5 bases, J lost 4 bases, and 4 bases stayed unmatched. The CDR3, as DNA: TGTGCCAGTAGTGCGGACAGGGGGCTTTACGAGCAGTACTTC. As protein: CASSADRGLYEQYF. Drawing the rest from reference TRBV19 and TRBJ2-7, the complete variable domain is DGGITQSPKYLFRKEGQNVTLSCEQNLNHDAMYWYRQDPGQGLRLIYYSQIVNDFQKGDIAEGYSVSREKKESFPLTVTSAQKNPTAFYLCASSADRGLYEQYFGPGTRLTVT.

The chain has TRBV11-1 and TRBJ2-5; tentative D call: TRBD1 (6 bases). The CDR3 contains 15 residues. From germline, CDR1 is SGHAT and CDR2 FQDESV (reference sequence). The V and J ends lost 3 bases and 0 bases respectively, with 11 bases between them. CDR3 residues: CASSLRAGDQETQYF. CDR3 DNA: TGTGCCAGCAGCTTGAGGGCAGGGGACCAAGAGACCCAGTACTTC.

The chain joins TRBV27 to TRBJ1-6; D uncertain. Germline CDR1 is MNHEY and CDR2 is SMNVEV (reference sequence). Trimming stripped 4 bases from V and 10 bases from J, with 14 bases between. The CDR3 loop spans 14 amino acids. The CDR3 spells CASSSTVKGSPLHF. In DNA form, the CDR3 reads TGTGCCAGCAGTTCGACGGTAAAAGGCTCACCCCTCCACTTT.